This entry is about one T cell receptor (beta chain). Antigen: not known. This CDR3 has 20 residues. The V and J ends lost 4 bases and 5 bases, in that order; junction bases with no gene match: 22. Germline V lookup: CDR1 MGHRA, CDR2 YSYEKL. These data originate in a study of cytomegalovirus exposure and HLA in healthy donors. On the study more broadly: In an earlier analysis, 95 million to 130 million unique TCR beta sequences were found from some 200 million T cells. Study-wide findings and caveats: TCR beta chains associated with HLA were, in a later analysis, more clonally expanded than equally common others.

Primers included in the PCR were 60 Vbeta and 13 Jbeta primers. Measured with immunoSEQ multiplex PCR; TCRdb has only the in-frame clones, and not every one. This sample has 150,000 to 170,000 clones, with more than 70% found just once. The specimen was PBMCs. The chain recombines TRBV4-1 with TRBJ2-3; 9 positions agree with TRBD2. The TCR was taken from a middle-aged woman in good health and CMV-seropositive. DNA of the CDR3: TGCGCCAGCAGCCGCGGGTGGGCAGGGGGAGTAGCGGGAGTTGGAGATACGCAGTATTTT. Encoded protein: CASSRGWAGGVAGVGDTQYF.